This passage covers 3 T cell receptor beta chains from one sample sequenced in a study of blood T cell repertoires in COVID-19. Repertoires were generated with immunoSEQ multiplex PCR, while TCRdb's copy carries only in-frame clones and drops some. Among approximately 280,000 clones listed, nearly 90% were seen once. Sequencing used PBMCs or T cells enriched from blood (not recorded which). The receptor source for this set is a woman aged 55-70 years who had recovered from COVID-19.

The chain has TRBV10-3 and TRBJ2-3; tentative D call: TRBD1 (6 bases). Trimming took 2 bases from V and 1 from J, leaving 10 bases between them. Germline-derived CDR1 and CDR2 are ENHRY and SYGVKD. The CDR3 contains 15 residues. CDR3 sequence: CAISETRQGTDTQYF. CDR3 DNA sequence: TGTGCCATCAGTGAGACGAGACAGGGCACAGATACGCAGTATTTT.

This clone has just one count. This chain joins TRBV2 and TRBJ1-5; weak D call: TRBD1 (6 bases). Germline CDR1 SNHLY, CDR2 FYNNEI. The CDR3 has 17 amino acids. Between the trimmed V and J ends, which lost 6 bases and 8 bases, there was a span of 26 bases. The DNA of the CDR3 is TGTGCCAGCAGGCCCTCCACAGGGCCCATGGGAATGGAGCCCCAGCATTTT. Its protein product is CASRPSTGPMGMEPQHF.

The chain employs TRBV21-1 and TRBJ1-1; whether TRBD1, the table's D call, matches the DNA was not checked. TRBV21-1 corresponds to a pseudogene. The CDR3 runs 18 residues. CDR3 region: CASSKGEDREGRNTEAFF. The DNA of the CDR3 is TGTGCCAGCAGCAAAGGGGAGGACAGGGAGGGGAGGAACACTGAAGCTTTCTTT.